A single sample is the source of the 32 T cell receptor beta chains below, sequenced in a study of CXCR3-negative and CXCR3-positive naive CD8 T cells. These receptors are not linked to any known antigen. UMI-labeled 5' RACE yielded the TRB cDNA libraries. TCRdb reanalyzed the 5' RACE reads and collapses them to one entry per CDR3 protein, without DNA. The sample yields roughly 100,000 distinct CDR3 sequences, of which the top ten take up approximately 0.37%. Study-wide points: More hydrophobic TRB CDR3s were found in CXCR3-positive naive cells than in CXCR3-negative naive cells.

The sample was naive CXCR3+ CD8+ T cells from blood. Subset here: CD45RO-CCR7+CD27+CD95- naive CD8+ T cells expressing CXCR3 (TNR3+). The receptors originated from a human donor in good health. Some clones in this sample may be carry-over from other donors' samples.

This rearrangement joins TRBV2 to TRBJ2-7. Germline V gene sequence: CDR1 SNHLY, CDR2 FYNNEI. This CDR3 is built from 15 residues. The CDR3 loop is CASSEASGALYEQYF.

The chain recombines TRBV4-1 with TRBJ2-7; TCRdb selects TRBD1, and the lack of DNA leaves this call unchecked. The CDR3 spans 16 residues. Germline CDR1 reads MGHRA; CDR2 reads YSYEKL. The CDR3 loop is CASSQDRGQGAHEQYF.

The rearrangement uses TRBV28 and TRBJ2-2; the TCRdb call, TRBD2, lacks DNA for checking. The germline CDR1 and CDR2 sequences are MDHEN and SYDVKM. CDR3 length equals 19 residues. This CDR3 reads CASSLISYSGETNTGELFF. Full variable domain (outside the CDR3, taken from reference TRBV28 and TRBJ2-2): DVKVTQSSRYLVKRTGEKVFLECVQDMDHENMFWYRQDPGLGLRLIYFSYDVKMKEKGDIPEGYSVSREKKERFSLILESASTNQTSMYLCASSLISYSGETNTGELFFGEGSRLTVL.

The V call is TRBV10-1, the J call TRBJ1-2; the D gene TCRdb calls, TRBD1, cannot be checked with no DNA. There are 13 residues in the CDR3. In germline, CDR1 is WNHNN, CDR2 SYGVQD (reference sequence). CDR3 loop: CAISTGSIYGYTF.

The rearrangement joins TRBV14 to TRBJ2-7; TCRdb names TRBD1, which stays unverified in the absence of DNA. This CDR3 is built from 16 residues. Per the germline V gene, CDR1 is SGHDN and CDR2 is FVKESK. This CDR3 reads CASSQGPGPGDYEQYF.

The rearrangement links TRBV4-3 to TRBJ2-2; as DNA is missing, the TRBD1 call by TCRdb cannot be tested. Germline V CDR1 and CDR2: LGHNA, YSLEER. This CDR3 has 18 amino acids. The CDR3 sequence: CASSQDRRGGTDTGELFF.

V and J are TRBV9 and TRBJ2-1; TCRdb names TRBD1, which stays unverified in the absence of DNA. Germline V CDR1 and CDR2: SGDLS, YYNGEE. This CDR3 has 14 residues. The CDR3 reads CASSPQGSPHEQFF.

V gene TRBV29-1 combines with J gene TRBJ2-7. Looked up from germline, CDR1 is SQVTM and CDR2 is ANQGSEA. CDR3 size: 13 residues. CDR3 in amino acids: CSVDVSDGYEQYF.

The V and J genes are TRBV28 and TRBJ2-5; the TCRdb call, TRBD1, lacks DNA for checking. Germline V gene data show CDR1 as MDHEN and CDR2 as SYDVKM. This CDR3 has 16 residues. The CDR3 loop reads CASTDLPWTGDETQYF. The full variable domain, completed using reference TRBV28 and TRBJ2-5, is DVKVTQSSRYLVKRTGEKVFLECVQDMDHENMFWYRQDPGLGLRLIYFSYDVKMKEKGDIPEGYSVSREKKERFSLILESASTNQTSMYLCASTDLPWTGDETQYFGPGTRLLVL.

The chain uses TRBV29-1 and TRBJ2-7; with no DNA, the TCRdb D assignment of TRBD1 cannot be verified. The V gene's germline CDR1 is SQVTM and CDR2 ANQGSEA. This CDR3 has 13 residues. The CDR3: CSVGKDTSYEQYF.

The V call is TRBV6-5, the J call TRBJ2-7; TCRdb gives TRBD2 as the D gene, but with no DNA this cannot be confirmed. CDR3 length: 15 residues. The germline V gene has CDR1 MNHEY and CDR2 SVGAGI. The chain's CDR3 is CASSYSGRASNEQYF.

The genes are TRBV12-3 or TRBV12-4 and TRBJ1-6. The CDR3 consists of 15 residues. The CDR3 loop is CASSPGGEGGSPLHF.

The chain combines TRBV21-1 with TRBJ1-4. TRBV21-1 is a listed pseudogene. The CDR3 has 16 amino acids. CDR3 in amino acids: CASSNYWRGANEKLFF.

The V call is TRBV29-1, the J call TRBJ1-6. The CDR3 is 12 amino acids. Per the germline V gene, CDR1 is SQVTM and CDR2 is ANQGSEA. Here the CDR3 reads CSTAGSWDPLHF.

The chain carries TRBV7-3 and TRBJ2-1; the TRBD2 assignment by TCRdb is unverifiable without DNA. CDR3 length equals 19 residues. Germline V gene data show CDR1 as SGHTA and CDR2 as FQGTGA. The chain's CDR3 is CASSLLAGPSDLLLHEQFF.

The chain has TRBV5-1 and TRBJ2-1; TCRdb selects TRBD2, and the lack of DNA leaves this call unchecked. Per the germline V gene, CDR1 is SGHRS and CDR2 is YFSETQ. The CDR3 runs to 16 residues. The CDR3 here is CASRTSGGPYNNEQFF.

This chain uses TRBV5-5 with TRBJ1-1. Germline loops: CDR1 SGHKS, CDR2 YYEKEE (reference sequence). The CDR3 has 11 residues. CDR3: CASSLSVEAFF.

J is TRBJ1-5 and V is TRBV6-5; no DNA is available, so the TRBD1 call from TCRdb remains unchecked. The CDR3 has 15 amino acids. Germline CDR1 MNHEY, CDR2 SVGAGI. CDR3 residues: CASSQGAASNQPQHF.

The chain has TRBV7-3 and TRBJ2-1; TCRdb reports TRBD2, a call that lacks DNA to check it against. This CDR3 comprises 17 residues. The germline CDR1 and CDR2 sequences are SGHTA and FQGTGA. CDR3 in amino acids: CASSLGLAGVPYNEQFF.

The V gene is TRBV29-1, the J gene TRBJ2-7; there is no DNA to check the TCRdb D call of TRBD1. This CDR3 is 15 amino acids long. The germline V gene encodes CDR1 SQVTM and CDR2 ANQGSEA. The CDR3 region is CSVERSGDSTYEQYF.

The chain has TRBV7-9 and TRBJ2-3; no DNA is available, so the TRBD1 call from TCRdb remains unchecked. The CDR3 is 13 residues long. The germline V gene encodes CDR1 SEHNR and CDR2 FQNEAQ (reference sequence). Here the CDR3 reads CATIQGATDTQYF.

The chain couples TRBV6-5 to TRBJ2-7. Germline V lookup: CDR1 MNHEY, CDR2 SVGAGI. The CDR3 spans 14 residues. Here the CDR3 reads CASSSSFQALEQYF.

This chain joins TRBV7-6 and TRBJ2-3; TCRdb picks TRBD1, but there is no DNA to check that call. The CDR3 loop spans 14 amino acids. Germline V lookup: CDR1 SGHVS, CDR2 FNYEAQ. This CDR3 is CASSFQGGSDTQYF.

The V call is TRBV7-8, the J call TRBJ2-3; TCRdb's D call, TRBD2, is unchecked because there is no DNA. This CDR3 spans 15 amino acids. Germline CDR1 reads SGHVS; CDR2 reads FQNEAQ. CDR3 region: CASSPPAGGADTQYF.

The chain employs TRBV6-1 and TRBJ2-5; the D call of TRBD2 rests on TCRdb alone, since no DNA is present to check it. Germline values: CDR1 MNHNS, CDR2 SASEGT. The CDR3 has 19 residues. This CDR3 is CASSEYHSGTSGHQETQYF.

The V gene is TRBV28, the J gene TRBJ1-2; the TCRdb call, TRBD1, lacks DNA for checking. This CDR3 is built from 14 residues. Per the germline V gene, CDR1 is MDHEN and CDR2 is SYDVKM. The CDR3 sequence is CASSFEQGSWGYTF.

This sequence joins TRBV7-9 and TRBJ2-7. Germline CDR1 is SEHNR and CDR2 is FQNEAQ (reference sequence). This CDR3 has 12 residues. The CDR3 loop is CASSPTTYEQYF.

V gene TRBV11-2 combines with J gene TRBJ2-1; checking the TCRdb D call of TRBD1 is not possible without DNA. The CDR3 is 15 amino acids. The germline gives CDR1 SGHAT, CDR2 FQNNGV. CDR3 amino acids: CASSRGQGALDEQFF. The full variable domain, completed using reference TRBV11-2 and TRBJ2-1, is EAGVAQSPRYKIIEKRQSVAFWCNPISGHATLYWYQQILGQGPKLLIQFQNNGVVDDSQLPKDRFSAERLKGVDSTLKIQPAKLEDSAVYLCASSRGQGALDEQFFGPGTRLTVL.

The chain's CDR3 is CASSLYGTHVTYEQYF. The chain employs TRBV28 and TRBJ2-7; the D gene TCRdb calls, TRBD2, cannot be checked with no DNA. The CDR3 contains 16 residues. Germline CDR1 MDHEN, CDR2 SYDVKM.

V usage is TRBV10-3 and J usage is TRBJ2-7. The CDR3 sequence is 13 residues long. The germline V gene has CDR1 ENHRY and CDR2 SYGVKD. The CDR3 loop reads CAISVNTLYEQYF.

The chain combines TRBV14 with TRBJ2-1; as DNA is missing, the TRBD1 call by TCRdb cannot be tested. The CDR3 runs to 16 residues. CDR1 and CDR2 from the germline V gene are SGHDN and FVKESK. The CDR3 is CASSQDLAPGLNEQFF.

The chain has TRBV28 and TRBJ2-3; TCRdb designates TRBD2, a call that cannot be tested without DNA. Germline V lookup: CDR1 MDHEN, CDR2 SYDVKM. The CDR3 runs 15 residues. The CDR3 loop is CASSFQAGITDTQYF.